Listed here is a single T cell receptor beta chain. What it binds is unknown. A much larger clone differs by one base, so this may be a read error. This sample is part of a study of regulatory T cells in long-lasting Graves disease. General study points: Persistent disease exhibited a predilection for TRBV28, TRBJ1-2 and TRBJ2-5.

Arm-PCR of CDR3 regions and iRepertoire HTBI primers were the basis on which TCR beta libraries were built. One entry per CDR3 protein results from TCRdb running MiXCR on the multiplex PCR reads. This sample carries more than 400,000 distinct CDR3 sequences, about a sixth of them seen once, and the ten largest clones take 9% to 15%. As to time point: newly diagnosed GD, antithyroid drugs for less than 3 months. After RNA was extracted from PBMCs, the TCR library was made from it. The germline V gene encodes CDR1 MNHEY and CDR2 SVGEGT. This CDR3 is 14 amino acids long. A further study also used this sample, focusing on T cells in Graves' hyperthyroidism and ophthalmopathy. As that report states: Based on clinical symptoms, serum thyroxine and TRAb, thyroid ultrasound and orbital computed tomography, diagnoses were reached.

Sequencing used peripheral blood mononuclear cells (PBMCs), obtained at new diagnosis, from a patient treated with antithyroid drugs. This sequence was found in a man aged 35 to 55 with Graves disease. The gene calls are TRBV6-2 or TRBV6-3 and TRBJ2-7; D may be TRBD2 (6 bases). Here the CDR3 reads CAGSWGDRAYEQYF. The CDR3 DNA follows: TGTGCCGGCAGTTGGGGGGATCGGGCCTACGAGCAGTACTTC.